This T cell receptor beta chain was retrieved from a study of control samples from healthy donors and cancer patients. Sequencing used immunoSEQ multiplex PCR; TCRdb keeps in-frame clones, though not all of them. The sample records about 150,000 clones, roughly 94% being singletons. Germline CDR1 KGHDR, CDR2 SFDVKD. J was trimmed by 3 bases and V by 5 bases; bases with no gene match: 2. The CDR3 length is 14 residues. Sample: blood. The TCR sequence derives from a man aged 35-49 years in good health. This rearrangement joins TRBV24-1 to TRBJ2-3; 9 bases are a match to TRBD1. CDR3 residues: CATSVGQGTDTQYF. The CDR3 DNA reads as TGTGCCACCAGTGTGGGACAGGGAACAGATACGCAGTATTTT.